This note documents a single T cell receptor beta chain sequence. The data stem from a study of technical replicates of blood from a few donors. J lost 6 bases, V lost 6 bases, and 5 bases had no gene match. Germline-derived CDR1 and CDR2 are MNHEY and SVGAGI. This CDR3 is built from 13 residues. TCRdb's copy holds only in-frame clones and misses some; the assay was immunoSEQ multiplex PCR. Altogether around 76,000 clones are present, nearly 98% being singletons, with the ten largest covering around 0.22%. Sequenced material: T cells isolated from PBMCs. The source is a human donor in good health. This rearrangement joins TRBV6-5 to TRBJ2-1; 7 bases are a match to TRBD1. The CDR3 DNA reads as TGTGCCAGCAGCCCCGGACAGGTCAATGAGCAGTTCTTC. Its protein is CASSPGQVNEQFF.